The 23 T cell receptor beta chains presented below share a single source sample, sequenced in a study of blood T cells in healthy people across ages. Next came a second PCR, run for about 6 to 11 cycles, which used a sample-barcoded 5' primer along with a J-beta primer mix. TCRdb re-called the 5' RACE reads with MiXCR, one entry per CDR3 protein. The profile shows about 930,000 distinct CDR3 sequences, almost 30% of them singletons. The sample also formed part of further work on T cells of mothers and their children.

Source material: blood. The receptors here all came from a woman aged 40 to 49 in good health.

Concerning this clonotype: Compared with germline, one end of the junction differs, possibly owing to a read error. The CDR3 DNA follows: TGTGCCAGCAGCCAAGATGGGGATAGCTCCGACAATGAGCAGTTCTTC. Protein: CASSQDGDSSDNEQFF. The gene calls are TRBV4-2 and TRBJ2-1; D gene uncertain. Germline CDR1 is LGHNA and CDR2 is YNFKEQ. CDR3 length equals 16 residues.

The table lists this clonotype with a few counts. This chain uses TRBV20-1 with TRBJ2-5; 9 bases line up with TRBD2. CDR3 length: 16 amino acids. The V segment lost 4 bases and the J segment 4 bases; nucleotides outside the gene matches: 13. Germline CDR1 and CDR2: DFQATT and SNEGSKA (reference sequence). The CDR3 bases are TGCAGTGCTAAGGCTAGCGGGGCTGCTTTCGGAGAGACCCAGTACTTC. It is translated as CSAKASGAAFGETQYF.

The chain recombines TRBV24-1 with TRBJ2-3; TRBD2 matches at 7 bases. In germline, CDR1 is KGHDR, CDR2 SFDVKD. This CDR3 is 16 amino acids long. Trimming cost V 3 bases and J 0 bases; bases outside gene matches: 5. In DNA, the CDR3 is TGTGCCACCAGTGATGTGGGGGGGACCAGCACAGATACGCAGTATTTT. The encoded protein is CATSDVGGTSTDTQYF.

This clonotype was picked up a small number of times. The chain uses TRBV14 and TRBJ2-7, with TRBD1 as a possible D gene (6 bases). Trimming cost V 1 base and J 6 bases, with 16 bases left between them. CDR3 size: 15 residues. Germline-derived CDR1 and CDR2 are SGHDN and FVKESK. This chain's CDR3 is CASSQGSGHLAEQYF. Written as DNA, the CDR3 is TGTGCCAGCAGCCAAGGATCGGGACACCTTGCCGAGCAGTACTTC.

This rearrangement joins TRBV28 to TRBJ1-1, with 12 bases that match TRBD1. With 7 bases clipped from V and 0 bases from J, the junction kept 9 bases outside the gene matches. CDR1 MDHEN and CDR2 SYDVKM come from the germline V gene. The length of the CDR3 is 17 residues. The CDR3 loop is CASTGDRGQKLNTEAFF. The CDR3 coding sequence is TGTGCCAGCACCGGGGACAGGGGGCAAAAGTTGAACACTGAAGCTTTCTTT.

The rearrangement joins TRBV6-6 to TRBJ2-5, with 9 nucleotides matching TRBD1. Germline CDR1 reads MNHNY; CDR2 reads SVGAGI (reference sequence). This CDR3 spans 17 amino acids. The junction had 10 bases not matched to a gene; V was cut back by 0 bases and J by 5 bases. Here the CDR3 reads CASSYSWATGGGETQYF. CDR3 nucleotide sequence: TGTGCCAGCAGTTACTCGTGGGCGACAGGGGGGGGGGAGACCCAGTACTTC.

The rearrangement uses TRBV2 and TRBJ2-7, with D possibly TRBD1 on 5 matching bases. V lost 6 bases and J 3 bases, leaving 15 bases between the germline ends. The length of the CDR3 is 14 residues. Germline assignment: CDR1 SNHLY and CDR2 FYNNEI. The chain's CDR3 is CASRTTAVNYEQYF. CDR3 DNA: TGTGCCAGCAGGACGACAGCTGTCAACTACGAGCAGTACTTC.

The V gene is TRBV20-1, the J gene TRBJ1-1; TRBD1 aligns across 8 bases. The trim removed 0 bases at V and 7 bases at J, leaving 10 bases unmatched. The V gene's germline CDR1 is DFQATT and CDR2 SNEGSKA (reference sequence). This CDR3 is built from 15 residues. This chain's CDR3 is CSARDRGQGPREAFF. The CDR3 DNA follows: TGCAGTGCTAGAGACCGAGGACAGGGACCCCGTGAAGCTTTCTTT.

The chain recombines TRBV20-1 with TRBJ2-3; TRBD2 is a possible D gene (6 bases). Per the germline V gene, CDR1 is DFQATT and CDR2 is SNEGSKA (reference sequence). The V end lost 3 bases, the J end lost 5 bases, and 24 bases lay between the germline ends. The CDR3 contains 17 residues. Here the CDR3 reads CSASTSTSGGPKDTQYF. CDR3 coding DNA: TGCAGTGCTAGCACCTCAACGTCCGGAGGGCCGAAAGATACGCAGTATTTT.

This clonotype was observed at least ten times. The chain couples TRBV29-1 to TRBJ2-1; 8 bases are shared with TRBD2. Germline assignment: CDR1 SQVTM and CDR2 ANQGSEA. V trimming: 8 bases; J trimming: 4 bases; junction bases outside the gene matches: 10. CDR3 length equals 14 residues. The CDR3 nucleotides are TGCAGCTTTACCAGATTAGCGGGGTACAATGAGCAGTTCTTC. This codes for CSFTRLAGYNEQFF.

The V gene is TRBV6-2 or TRBV6-3, the J gene TRBJ2-5; a weak D match, TRBD1 (6 bases). The closer fit of TRBJ2-7 to the DNA end suggests the J call may be wrong. This CDR3 contains 15 residues. In germline, CDR1 is MNHEY, CDR2 SVGEGT. Here the CDR3 DNA reads TGTGCCAGCAGTCCGCCTACAGGGTACCGGTACGAGCAGTACTTC. Amino acids: CASSPPTGYRYEQYF.

This clonotype was counted many times. J is TRBJ2-3 and V is TRBV6-1; D is ambiguous. This CDR3 has 14 residues. V was pared by 4 bases and J by 0 bases, with 8 bases between. The germline V gene encodes CDR1 MNHNS and CDR2 SASEGT. The CDR3: CASSVQASTDTQYF. CDR3 DNA sequence: TGTGCCAGCAGTGTTCAGGCTAGCACAGATACGCAGTATTTT.

This clonotype was counted ten times or more. The chain employs TRBV20-1 and TRBJ2-7; D is unclear. Germline values: CDR1 DFQATT, CDR2 SNEGSKA (reference sequence). V was trimmed by 1 base and J by 1 base, leaving 11 bases between them. CDR3 length equals 14 residues. CDR3 region: CSARGLDGSYEQYF. CDR3 in DNA: TGCAGTGCTAGAGGCTTGGACGGGTCCTACGAGCAGTACTTC.

Regarding this clonotype: Its ends do not fully match the called genes, so a read error is possible. The CDR3 DNA is TGTGCCGGCAGTGAAGCCAGGCAGAGCTCCTACAATGAGCAGTTCTTC. It specifies CAGSEARQSSYNEQFF. The gene calls are TRBV6-1 and TRBJ2-1, with D unclear. The CDR3 is made up of 16 amino acids. Germline loops: CDR1 MNHNS, CDR2 SASEGT.

This clonotype was observed at least ten times. The chain recombines TRBV4-1 with TRBJ2-7; D perhaps matches TRBD1 (5 bases). The V and J ends lost 0 bases and 6 bases respectively, with 18 bases between them. The germline V gene has CDR1 MGHRA and CDR2 YSYEKL. This CDR3 has 16 amino acids. The CDR3 nucleotides are TGCGCCAGCAGCCAAGATCGGGCAGGGAAGAATGGCGAGCAGTACTTC. Translating gives CASSQDRAGKNGEQYF.

The table lists this clonotype with a count of one. The chain couples TRBV7-9 to TRBJ2-7; 8 positions match TRBD2. V lost 5 bases, J lost 7 bases, and 13 bases stayed unmatched. This CDR3 has 15 residues. Germline-derived CDR1 and CDR2 are SEHNR and FQNEAQ (reference sequence). CDR3 bases: TGTGCCAGCAGCCCCGGGGGGGACCCTAACAATGAGCAGTACTTC. Its protein is CASSPGGDPNNEQYF.

This clonotype was seen a few times. The chain combines TRBV2 with TRBJ1-5; D unclear. Per germline, CDR1 SNHLY and CDR2 FYNNEI. Deletions cut 7 bases from V and 5 bases from J, with 15 bases between. The CDR3 loop spans 14 amino acids. The CDR3 loop reads CASNTDVGHQPQHF. DNA of the CDR3: TGTGCCAGCAACACAGATGTCGGACATCAGCCCCAGCATTTT.

This CDR3 reads CASSFRDGDYEQYF. DNA for the CDR3: TGCGCCAGCAGTTTTCGGGACGGTGACTACGAGCAGTACTTC. The V gene is TRBV10-1, the J gene TRBJ2-4; D possibly uses TRBD1 or TRBD2 (5 bases each). The J call may be incorrect, as the DNA end agrees better with TRBJ2-7. Looked up from germline, CDR1 is WNHNN and CDR2 is SYGVQD (reference sequence). The CDR3 extends over 14 amino acids.

The chain carries TRBV6-1 and TRBJ2-1; 7 positions agree with TRBD1. The length of the CDR3 is 15 residues. The germline V gene has CDR1 MNHNS and CDR2 SASEGT. Trimming took 2 bases from V and 5 from J; bases not matched to a gene: 6. This CDR3 reads CASSEKSGGNNEQFF. The CDR3 DNA sequence: TGTGCCAGCAGTGAAAAATCAGGGGGAAACAATGAGCAGTTCTTC.

This clonotype was picked up many times. The chain couples TRBV7-2 to TRBJ1-5; D is uncertain. Germline values: CDR1 SGHTA, CDR2 FQGNSA. The CDR3 consists of 15 residues. Between the trimmed V and J ends, which lost 2 bases and 0 bases, there was a span of 8 bases. CDR3 loop: CASSLRSNSNQPQHF. The DNA for the CDR3 is TGTGCCAGCAGCTTACGGTCTAATAGCAATCAGCCCCAGCATTTT.

This clonotype was counted a few times. The J gene is TRBJ1-1, the V gene TRBV6-4; D remains unclear. V was pared by 10 bases and J by 1 base, with 13 bases between. The CDR3 covers 13 residues. Germline CDR1 reads MRHNA; CDR2 reads SNTAGT. CDR3: CATRNSENTEAFF. Written as DNA, the CDR3 is TGTGCCACGAGGAACTCGGAGAACACTGAAGCTTTCTTT.

This clonotype has ten or more counts. The J gene is TRBJ2-6, the V gene TRBV9; D unresolved. V dropped 1 base and J dropped 0 bases, with 8 bases sitting between them. Germline CDR1 SGDLS, CDR2 YYNGEE. This CDR3 has 16 amino acids. This chain's CDR3 is CASSVPYLSGANVLTF. CDR3 coding DNA: TGTGCCAGCAGCGTACCGTACCTCTCTGGGGCCAACGTCCTGACTTTC.

The CDR3 nucleotides are TGTGCCAGCAGCCAAGATTGGGGATGGGCTAGCGGAAACAATGAGCAGTTCTTC. Its translation is CASSQDWGWASGNNEQFF. The chain combines TRBV14 with TRBJ2-1, with 7 positions matching TRBD2. CDR1 and CDR2 (germline): SGHDN, FVKESK. The ends lost 0 bases at V and 5 bases at J; junction bases unmatched: 13. CDR3 length: 18 residues.